The 16 T cell receptor beta chains presented below share a single source sample, sequenced in a study of blood T cell repertoires in COVID-19. Measured with immunoSEQ multiplex PCR; TCRdb has only the in-frame clones, and not every one. This sample has 300,000 or so clones, with roughly 88% found just once. The sequencing sample was made of peripheral blood. These receptors were collected from a woman in her thirties with COVID-19, enrolled during active disease.

V and J are TRBV27 and TRBJ1-1; the match to TRBD1 covers 8 bases. The J segment lost 5 bases and the V segment lost 5 bases, leaving 7 bases of the junction unmatched. The CDR3 is 14 amino acids. CDR1 and CDR2 (germline): MNHEY, SMNVEV (reference sequence). The CDR3 nucleotides are TGTGCCAGCAGTAAAGACAGGGGAAGGACTGAAGCTTTCTTT. Its protein product is CASSKDRGRTEAFF.

The chain couples TRBV28 to TRBJ2-3; a possible D gene is TRBD2 (5 bases). V dropped 6 bases and J dropped 4 bases, with 11 bases sitting between them. The CDR3 is made up of 13 amino acids. Germline V gene data show CDR1 as MDHEN and CDR2 as SYDVKM. The CDR3 nucleotides are TGTGCCAGCAGCCCTAAACTAGCAGATACGCAGTATTTT. This encodes CASSPKLADTQYF.

This chain uses TRBV9 with TRBJ2-1; TRBD2 might be the D (5 bases). In germline, CDR1 is SGDLS, CDR2 YYNGEE. CDR3 size: 17 residues. Trimming shortened V by 0 bases and J by 0 bases, and 13 bases separated the two germline ends. CDR3 sequence (DNA): TGTGCCAGCAGCGTAGTGGGAGCCGGAAGCTCCTACAATGAGCAGTTCTTC. Its protein product is CASSVVGAGSSYNEQFF.

This clone was seen only once. The chain carries TRBV15 and TRBJ1-2; weak D call: TRBD1 (5 bases). The CDR3 spans 16 residues. Germline CDR1 LNHNV, CDR2 YYDKDF (reference sequence). Between the trimmed V and J ends, which lost 1 base and 2 bases, there was a span of 14 bases. The CDR3 nucleotides are TGTGCCACCAGCAGAGCGGTCAGGGATTTGAACTATGGCTACACCTTC. This translates into CATSRAVRDLNYGYTF.

This rearrangement joins TRBV19 to TRBJ2-1; 10 nucleotides line up with TRBD2. This CDR3 has 17 amino acids. The germline V gene encodes CDR1 LNHDA and CDR2 SQIVND (reference sequence). Unmatched junction bases numbered 8, after V lost 3 bases and J lost 3 bases. DNA for the CDR3: TGTGCCAGTAGTATCTCCGCTAGCGGGAGCTTCTACAATGAGCAGTTCTTC. It is translated as CASSISASGSFYNEQFF.

CDR3 nucleotide sequence: TGTGCCAGCAGCTTAGGGGAGGGGCCCAACTATGGCTACACCTTC. This codes for CASSLGEGPNYGYTF. This chain uses TRBV11-2 with TRBJ1-2; the D gene is possibly TRBD1 (5 bases). Germline V lookup: CDR1 SGHAT, CDR2 FQNNGV. The V and J ends lost 1 base and 2 bases respectively, with 11 bases between them. The CDR3 is 15 residues long.

This sequence joins TRBV30 and TRBJ1-3; TRBD1 aligns across 10 bases. The CDR3 contains 13 residues. V was clipped by 2 bases and J by 7 bases; unmatched bases: 2. Germline loops: CDR1 GTSNPN, CDR2 SVGIG (reference sequence). The CDR3 loop is CAWSWGQGNTIYF. DNA of the CDR3: TGTGCCTGGAGTTGGGGACAGGGGAACACCATATATTTT.

J is TRBJ2-3 and V is TRBV19; D is perhaps TRBD2 (7 bases). Deletions cut 8 bases from V and 6 bases from J, with 18 bases between. This CDR3 has 14 residues. The germline V gene encodes CDR1 LNHDA and CDR2 SQIVND (reference sequence). CDR3 bases: TGTGCCAGTCATAAGGGGGGGCCTAGGGATACGCAGTATTTT. Protein: CASHKGGPRDTQYF.

In its sample, this clone was seen a few times. The gene calls are TRBV7-2 and TRBJ2-7; D gene unclear. V gave up 5 bases and J gave up 4 bases, with 12 bases separating them. This CDR3 spans 13 amino acids. Germline CDR1 reads SGHTA; CDR2 reads FQGNSA. CDR3: CASSPGTGYEQYF. DNA for the CDR3: TGTGCCAGCAGCCCAGGCACTGGGTACGAGCAGTACTTC.

This sequence joins TRBV3-1 (or the pseudogene TRBV3-2) and TRBJ2-3; 9 positions match TRBD1. With 0 bases clipped from V and 3 bases from J, the junction kept 4 bases outside the gene matches. Looked up from germline, CDR1 is LGHDT and CDR2 is YNNKEL (reference sequence). This CDR3 is built from 16 residues. CDR3 region: CASSQDLGTGTDTQYF. In nucleotides, the CDR3 is TGTGCCAGCAGCCAAGATCTTGGGACAGGGACAGATACGCAGTATTTT.

The chain recombines TRBV6-1 with TRBJ1-5; D is undetermined. V was shortened by 3 bases and J by 5 bases, with 2 bases between the two germline ends. Germline V lookup: CDR1 MNHNS, CDR2 SASEGT. The CDR3 has 11 amino acids. The CDR3: CASSDDQPQHF. Written as DNA, the CDR3 is TGTGCCAGCAGTGACGATCAGCCCCAGCATTTT.

The chain uses TRBV9 and TRBJ2-7, with TRBD2 matching over 10 bases. V was clipped by 0 bases and J by 4 bases; unmatched bases: 4. Per the germline V gene, CDR1 is SGDLS and CDR2 is YYNGEE. This CDR3 spans 15 amino acids. CDR3 residues: CASSVGPSGGYEQYF. For the CDR3, the DNA is TGTGCCAGCAGCGTAGGGCCTAGCGGGGGTTACGAGCAGTACTTC.

The rearrangement links TRBV4-2 to TRBJ1-3, with D maybe TRBD1 (6 bases). Trimming stripped 3 bases from V and 1 base from J, with 13 bases between. This CDR3 is 16 amino acids long. Germline V gene sequence: CDR1 LGHNA, CDR2 YNFKEQ. Here the CDR3 reads CASSQDRTESGNTIYF. In DNA form, the CDR3 reads TGTGCCAGCAGCCAGGACCGGACAGAGTCTGGAAACACCATATATTTT.

Written as DNA, the CDR3 is TGTGCCAGCAGCTCGGGACAGCAAAATTCACCCCTCCACTTT. Its protein is CASSSGQQNSPLHF. The V and J genes are TRBV5-4 and TRBJ1-6; 7 nucleotides match TRBD1. V dropped 3 bases and J dropped 7; count of bases not matched to a gene: 4. This CDR3 is 14 amino acids long. Per the germline V gene, CDR1 is SGHNT and CDR2 is YYREEE (reference sequence).

The chain uses TRBV15 and TRBJ2-1; TRBD2 matches 9 bases. The CDR3 extends over 15 amino acids. Per germline, CDR1 LNHNV and CDR2 YYDKDF (reference sequence). Losses at the gene ends were 1 base for V and 6 bases for J; bases not matched to a gene: 4. DNA of the CDR3: TGTGCCACCAGCAGAGGAGCGGGAGGTTCCAATGAGCAGTTCTTC. It translates to CATSRGAGGSNEQFF.

The chain is built from TRBV5-6 and TRBJ2-3; TRBD1 might be the D (6 bases). V shed 0 bases and J shed 4 bases, with 12 bases lying between them. This CDR3 contains 15 residues. CDR1 is SGHDT, CDR2 YYEEEE, per germline. CDR3 loop: CASSLGRGLPDTQYF. In nucleotides, the CDR3 is TGTGCCAGCAGCTTGGGCAGGGGATTGCCAGATACGCAGTATTTT.